The 24 T cell receptor beta chains presented below share a single source sample, sequenced in a study of cytomegalovirus exposure and HLA in healthy donors. In the PCR, 60 Vbeta and 13 Jbeta primers were used. Using immunoSEQ multiplex PCR, the repertoire was profiled, and TCRdb retains in-frame clones only, with some absent. The profile covers over 100,000 clones, with about 72% appearing a single time and 1.5% taken by the ten largest. The sequenced sample consisted of PBMCs. These receptors came from a female donor in good health and CMV-seronegative.

This clone was detected a few times. The J gene is TRBJ2-7, the V gene TRBV7-2; 10 nucleotides match TRBD2. This CDR3 contains 15 residues. The germline gives CDR1 SGHTA, CDR2 FQGNSA. The J segment lost 5 bases and the V segment lost 5 bases, leaving 9 bases of the junction unmatched. The CDR3 DNA reads TGTGCCAGCAGCCCTAGCGGGAGTTTCTTCCACGAGCAGTACTTC. Its translation: CASSPSGSFFHEQYF.

The chain couples TRBV4-3 to TRBJ2-5, with 11 bases identical to TRBD1. V lost 4 bases and J lost 5; bases outside the gene matches: 6. Per the germline V gene, CDR1 is LGHNA and CDR2 is YSLEER. This CDR3 contains 15 residues. The CDR3 reads CASSRGQGAGETQYF. CDR3 in DNA: TGCGCCAGCAGCCGCGGACAGGGGGCAGGGGAGACCCAGTACTTC.

The rearrangement links TRBV5-1 to TRBJ2-7, with 14 bases fitting TRBD2. Germline trimming cut 4 bases from V and 7 bases from J; bases unmatched to any gene: 10. The germline CDR1 and CDR2 sequences are SGHRS and YFSETQ. The CDR3 has 16 amino acids. CDR3 nucleotides: TGCGCCAGCAGCCCCAGACTAGCGGGAGGGCCGTGGGAGCAGTACTTC. This gives the protein CASSPRLAGGPWEQYF. Combining the CDR3 with reference TRBV5-1 and TRBJ2-7 gives the whole variable domain KAGVTQTPRYLIKTRGQQVTLSCSPISGHRSVSWYQQTPGQGLQFLFEYFSETQRNKGNFPGRFSGRQFSNSRSEMNVSTLELGDSALYLCASSPRLAGGPWEQYFGPGTRLTVT.

V and J are TRBV28 and TRBJ1-2; 8 nucleotides agree with TRBD1. Germline values: CDR1 MDHEN, CDR2 SYDVKM. This CDR3 has 21 residues. Trimming took 1 base from V and 2 from J; bases not matched to a gene: 21. Written as DNA, the CDR3 is TGTGCCAGCAGTTTATTTCATTGGGACAGGAATGACTTGAATCCAAACTATGGCTACACCTTC. This codes for CASSLFHWDRNDLNPNYGYTF.

The genes are TRBV5-6 and TRBJ2-1; D unresolved. The CDR3 has 12 residues. Trimming took off 2 bases at V and 10 bases at J, with 10 bases between the two ends. Germline V lookup: CDR1 SGHDT, CDR2 YYEEEE. DNA of the CDR3: TGTGCCAGCAGCTTTTCCAGCGCCGAGCAGTTCTTC. Translated, it gives CASSFSSAEQFF.

J is TRBJ1-2 and V is TRBV19; TRBD1 aligns across 7 bases. Trimming took 3 bases from V and 4 from J; bases not matched to a gene: 8. Germline CDR1 is LNHDA and CDR2 is SQIVND (reference sequence). The CDR3 runs 15 residues. CDR3 bases: TGTGCCAGTAGTATGAAAAAGACAGGGACCTATGGCTACACCTTC. Residues: CASSMKKTGTYGYTF.

This CDR3 reads CASSLVGGPPYEQYF. CDR3 DNA: TGTGCCAGCAGCTTGGTTGGAGGTCCCCCCTACGAGCAGTACTTC. The J gene is TRBJ2-7, the V gene TRBV5-6, with a weak D call TRBD2 (5 bases). This CDR3 spans 15 amino acids. The V gene lost 0 bases and the J gene lost 2 bases, with 12 bases spanning the gap. From germline, CDR1 is SGHDT and CDR2 YYEEEE.

The chain joins TRBV30 to TRBJ1-5; unclear D gene. The CDR3 sequence is 13 residues long. With 0 bases removed from V and 3 bases from J, the gap between germline ends came to 6 bases. Per germline, CDR1 GTSNPN and CDR2 SVGIG (reference sequence). In DNA form, the CDR3 reads TGTGCCTGGAGTGTACTTAACAATCAGCCCCAGCATTTT. Its protein is CAWSVLNNQPQHF.

The V call is TRBV28, the J call TRBJ2-5; D perhaps matches TRBD1 (5 bases). The germline V and J ends were trimmed by 2 bases and 1 base, with 11 bases remaining between them. CDR3 size: 15 residues. CDR1 and CDR2 (germline): MDHEN, SYDVKM. CDR3 in amino acids: CASSLKGVAQETQYF. The DNA of the CDR3 is TGTGCCAGCAGTTTAAAAGGGGTTGCCCAAGAGACCCAGTACTTC. The full variable domain, completed using reference TRBV28 and TRBJ2-5, is DVKVTQSSRYLVKRTGEKVFLECVQDMDHENMFWYRQDPGLGLRLIYFSYDVKMKEKGDIPEGYSVSREKKERFSLILESASTNQTSMYLCASSLKGVAQETQYFGPGTRLLVL.

This chain links TRBV6-1 with TRBJ1-1, with D possibly matching TRBD1 (6 bases). With 2 bases removed from V and 1 base from J, the gap between germline ends came to 14 bases. The CDR3 runs to 16 residues. Germline CDR1 is MNHNS and CDR2 is SASEGT. Written as DNA, the CDR3 is TGTGCCAGCAGTGAATGGGCAGGGGAGGGGAACACTGAAGCTTTCTTT. Its translation: CASSEWAGEGNTEAFF.

The J gene is TRBJ2-3, the V gene TRBV7-2, with D maybe TRBD2 (5 bases). Germline lookup yields CDR1 SGHTA and CDR2 FQGNSA. There are 13 residues in the CDR3. V gave up 3 bases and J gave up 3 bases, with 7 bases separating them. The CDR3 protein is CASSFSGTDTQYF. The CDR3 DNA reads TGTGCCAGCAGCTTTTCGGGGACAGATACGCAGTATTTT.

This chain uses TRBV5-1 with TRBJ2-3, with a tentative D call TRBD2 (7 bases). The CDR3 extends over 16 amino acids. Germline assignment: CDR1 SGHRS and CDR2 YFSETQ. Trimming pared 4 bases from V and 4 bases from J, leaving 19 bases between. CDR3 in DNA: TGCGCCAGCAGCCTTTGGGGGCGAGCGGGGTCAGATACGCAGTATTTT. Translating gives CASSLWGRAGSDTQYF.

The V gene is TRBV30, the J gene TRBJ2-3; a possible D gene is TRBD2 (5 bases). CDR3 length: 14 amino acids. The V gene's germline CDR1 is GTSNPN and CDR2 SVGIG (reference sequence). V dropped 4 bases and J dropped 0 bases, with 11 bases sitting between them. The CDR3 spells CAWTRGRSTDTQYF. The CDR3 bases are TGTGCCTGGACTCGAGGGAGAAGCACAGATACGCAGTATTTT.

DNA of the CDR3: TGCGCCAGCAGCTCTTCCGGGACAGGGTATAATTCACCCCTCCACTTT. Its protein product is CASSSSGTGYNSPLHF. This chain links TRBV5-1 with TRBJ1-6, with 9 nucleotides matching TRBD1. Trimming removed 3 bases from V and 4 bases from J; junction bases left unmatched: 5. Germline values: CDR1 SGHRS, CDR2 YFSETQ. This CDR3 region has 16 residues.

The chain carries TRBV28 and TRBJ2-2; tentatively, D is TRBD2 (7 bases). The germline gives CDR1 MDHEN, CDR2 SYDVKM. The CDR3 spans 17 residues. Trimming took off 2 bases at V and 4 bases at J, with 17 bases between the two ends. The CDR3 spells CASSLQAGLGGTGELFF. The CDR3 nucleotides are TGTGCCAGCAGTTTACAAGCGGGGTTAGGGGGCACCGGGGAGCTGTTTTTT.

V gene TRBV18 combines with J gene TRBJ1-3, with D unresolved. CDR3 length: 14 amino acids. The germline V gene encodes CDR1 KGHSH and CDR2 LQKENI. The V and J ends lost 6 bases and 0 bases respectively, with 9 bases between them. The DNA of the CDR3 is TGTGCCAGCTCTAGAGATACCTCTGGAAACACCATATATTTT. It is translated as CASSRDTSGNTIYF.

A few counts support this clone. V usage is TRBV4-2 and J usage is TRBJ2-7, with TRBD2 matching 7 bases. CDR1 is LGHNA and CDR2 is YNFKEQ in the germline V gene. V dropped 1 base and J dropped 5; count of bases not matched to a gene: 8. This CDR3 contains 15 residues. The CDR3 here is CASSQGGVGGNEQYF. For the CDR3, the DNA is TGTGCCAGCAGCCAAGGAGGGGTCGGGGGGAACGAGCAGTACTTC.

CDR3 protein: CASSPSAGSSYEQYF. The CDR3 DNA reads as TGTGCCAGCAGTCCTTCAGCGGGAAGCTCCTACGAGCAGTACTTC. The V gene is TRBV9, the J gene TRBJ2-7, with 7 bases that match TRBD2. CDR1 and CDR2 from the germline V gene are SGDLS and YYNGEE. The CDR3 totals 15 residues. J lost 0 bases, V lost 5 bases, and 8 bases had no gene match. Supplemented by reference TRBV9 and TRBJ2-7, the full variable domain reads DSGVTQTPKHLITATGQRVTLRCSPRSGDLSVYWYQQSLDQGLQFLIQYYNGEERAKGNILERFSAQQFPDLHSELNLSSLELGDSALYFCASSPSAGSSYEQYFGPGTRLTVT.

The CDR3 spells CSIRTGETGELFF. The CDR3 nucleotides are TGCAGCATTCGGACAGGGGAGACCGGGGAGCTGTTTTTT. This chain joins TRBV29-1 and TRBJ2-2; TRBD1 matches 9 bases. After removal of 8 bases from V and 5 bases from J, the junction contained 6 bases not matched to a gene. The germline V gene has CDR1 SQVTM and CDR2 ANQGSEA. The CDR3 length is 13 residues.

The V gene is TRBV19, the J gene TRBJ2-1, with D tentatively TRBD1 (5 bases). The V gene's germline CDR1 is LNHDA and CDR2 SQIVND (reference sequence). V lost 7 bases to trimming and J lost 3 bases, with 13 bases between them. This CDR3 is built from 14 residues. Here the CDR3 reads CASKPRDSYNEQFF. CDR3 bases: TGTGCCAGTAAACCCAGGGATAGCTACAATGAGCAGTTCTTC.

The CDR3 nucleotides read TGTGCCAGCAGTTTAGGGGCAGGGGGAAATGAGCAGTTCTTC. Its translation: CASSLGAGGNEQFF. The chain is built from TRBV27 and TRBJ2-1; TRBD1 matches at 7 bases. V lost 2 bases, J lost 7 bases, and 5 bases stayed unmatched. This CDR3 is 14 amino acids long. Germline V gene lookup returns CDR1 MNHEY and CDR2 SMNVEV (reference sequence).

The V gene is TRBV7-9, the J gene TRBJ2-3; D uncertain. This CDR3 region has 14 residues. Germline V gene data show CDR1 as SEHNR and CDR2 as FQNEAQ (reference sequence). V lost 2 bases to trimming and J lost 1 base, with 7 bases between them. As DNA, the CDR3 is TGTGCCAGCAGCTTATCAAGCCGCACAGATACGCAGTATTTT. Its protein product is CASSLSSRTDTQYF.

The chain links TRBV28 to TRBJ2-1, with 7 bases fitting TRBD1. The CDR3 runs to 16 residues. The V segment lost 5 bases and the J segment 1 base; nucleotides outside the gene matches: 8. In germline, CDR1 is MDHEN, CDR2 SYDVKM. DNA for the CDR3: TGTGCCAGCAGTCCCCCTGACAGGGCGTCCTACAATGAGCAGTTCTTC. It encodes CASSPPDRASYNEQFF.

The chain recombines TRBV27 with TRBJ2-7; D perhaps matches TRBD2 (6 bases). V was clipped by 3 bases and J by 3 bases, with 9 bases between them. The CDR3 runs 13 residues. The germline V gene encodes CDR1 MNHEY and CDR2 SMNVEV (reference sequence). CDR3 DNA sequence: TGTGCCAGCAGTTTGGGGGGTGGCTACGAGCAGTACTTC. Its protein is CASSLGGGYEQYF.